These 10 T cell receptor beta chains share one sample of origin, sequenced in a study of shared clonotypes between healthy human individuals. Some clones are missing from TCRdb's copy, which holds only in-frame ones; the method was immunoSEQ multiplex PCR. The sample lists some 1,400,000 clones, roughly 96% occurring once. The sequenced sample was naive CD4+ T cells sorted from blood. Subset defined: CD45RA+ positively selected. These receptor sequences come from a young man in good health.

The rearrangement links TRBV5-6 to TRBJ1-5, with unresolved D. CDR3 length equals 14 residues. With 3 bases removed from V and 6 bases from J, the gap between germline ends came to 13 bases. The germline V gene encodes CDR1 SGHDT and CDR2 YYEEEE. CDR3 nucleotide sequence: TGTGCCAGCAGCTCGGGTCCGGTCATTCAGCCCCAGCATTTT. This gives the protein CASSSGPVIQPQHF.

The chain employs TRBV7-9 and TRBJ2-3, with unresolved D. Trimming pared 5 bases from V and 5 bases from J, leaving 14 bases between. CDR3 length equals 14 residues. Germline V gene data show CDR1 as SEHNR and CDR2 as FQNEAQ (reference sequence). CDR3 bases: TGTGCCAGCAGCCACCTCCCCCAACAAGATACGCAGTATTTT. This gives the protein CASSHLPQQDTQYF.

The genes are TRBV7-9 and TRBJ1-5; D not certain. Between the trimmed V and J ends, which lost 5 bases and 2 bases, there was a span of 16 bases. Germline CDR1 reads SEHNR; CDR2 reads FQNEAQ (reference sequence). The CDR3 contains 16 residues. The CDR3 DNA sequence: TGTGCCAGCAGCCAAGGAGGTGGGCTGGGCAATCAGCCCCAGCATTTT. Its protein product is CASSQGGGLGNQPQHF.

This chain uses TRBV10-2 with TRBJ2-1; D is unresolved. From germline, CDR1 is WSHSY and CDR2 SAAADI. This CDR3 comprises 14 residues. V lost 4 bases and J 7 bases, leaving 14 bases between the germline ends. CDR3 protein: CASSGIQLGNEQFF. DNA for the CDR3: TGCGCCAGCAGTGGAATACAACTTGGTAATGAGCAGTTCTTC.

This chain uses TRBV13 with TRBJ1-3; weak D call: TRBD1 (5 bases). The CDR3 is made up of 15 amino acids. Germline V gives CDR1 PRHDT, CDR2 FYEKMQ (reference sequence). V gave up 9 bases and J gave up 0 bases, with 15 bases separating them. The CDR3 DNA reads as TGTGCCAGTTCGCGGGGCATCTTCTCTGGAAACACCATATATTTT. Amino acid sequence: CASSRGIFSGNTIYF.

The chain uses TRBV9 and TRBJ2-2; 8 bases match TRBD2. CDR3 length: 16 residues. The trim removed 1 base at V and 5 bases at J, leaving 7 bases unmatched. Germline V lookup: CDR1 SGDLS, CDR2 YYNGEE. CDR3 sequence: CASSVYREGGTGELFF. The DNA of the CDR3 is TGTGCCAGCAGCGTATACCGGGAGGGCGGTACCGGGGAGCTGTTTTTT.

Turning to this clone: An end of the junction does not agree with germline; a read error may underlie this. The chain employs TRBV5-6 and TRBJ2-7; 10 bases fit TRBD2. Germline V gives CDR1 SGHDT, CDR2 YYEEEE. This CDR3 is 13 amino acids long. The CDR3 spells CASSYEPTSGPDF. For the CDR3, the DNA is TGTGCCAGCAGCTACGAACCGACTAGCGGGCCCGACTTC.

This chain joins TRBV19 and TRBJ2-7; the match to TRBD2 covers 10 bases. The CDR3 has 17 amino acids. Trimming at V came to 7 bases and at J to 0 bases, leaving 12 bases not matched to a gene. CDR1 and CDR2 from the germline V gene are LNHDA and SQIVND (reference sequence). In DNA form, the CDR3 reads TGTGCCAGTACTCAATCAGGGGCTAGCGGGAGCTCCTACGAGCAGTACTTC. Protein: CASTQSGASGSSYEQYF. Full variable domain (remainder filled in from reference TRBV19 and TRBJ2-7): DGGITQSPKYLFRKEGQNVTLSCEQNLNHDAMYWYRQDPGQGLRLIYYSQIVNDFQKGDIAEGYSVSREKKESFPLTVTSAQKNPTAFYLCASTQSGASGSSYEQYFGPGTRLTVT.

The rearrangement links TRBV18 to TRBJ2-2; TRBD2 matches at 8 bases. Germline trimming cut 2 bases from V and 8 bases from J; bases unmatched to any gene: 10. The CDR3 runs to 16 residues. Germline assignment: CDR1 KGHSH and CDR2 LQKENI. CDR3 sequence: CASSPSLAEGSGELFF. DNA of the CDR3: TGTGCCAGCTCACCATCACTAGCGGAGGGGTCGGGGGAGCTGTTTTTT.

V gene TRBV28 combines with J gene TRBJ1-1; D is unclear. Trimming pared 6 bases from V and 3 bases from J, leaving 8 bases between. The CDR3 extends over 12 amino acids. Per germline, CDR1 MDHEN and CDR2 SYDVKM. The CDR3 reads CASRQTDTEAFF. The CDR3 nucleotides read TGTGCCAGCAGACAAACGGACACTGAAGCTTTCTTT.